Below are 18 T cell receptor beta chains sequenced from a single sample in a study of blood T cell repertoires in COVID-19. The assay was immunoSEQ multiplex PCR, and TCRdb's table has in-frame clones only and misses some. The sample lists over 15,000 clones; around 90% were seen once. The sequenced material came from peripheral blood. The receptors come from a man in his fifties or sixties with acute or convalescent COVID-19.

This chain joins TRBV5-6 and TRBJ2-7; D possibly corresponds to TRBD2 (6 bases). V lost 5 bases and J lost 7, with 13 bases in between. The CDR3 runs 12 residues. The germline V gene has CDR1 SGHDT and CDR2 YYEEEE. The CDR3 region has the DNA TGTGCCAGCAGGGAATCCGGGGGAGAGCAGTACTTC. This gives the protein CASRESGGEQYF. Full variable domain (outside the CDR3, taken from reference TRBV5-6 and TRBJ2-7): DAGVTQSPTHLIKTRGQQVTLRCSPKSGHDTVSWYQQALGQGPQFIFQYYEEEERQRGNFPDRFSGHQFPNYSSELNVNALLLGDSALYLCASRESGGEQYFGPGTRLTVT.

The J gene is TRBJ2-2, the V gene TRBV6-1; tentative D call: TRBD1 (5 bases). Trimming shortened V by 2 bases and J by 4 bases, and 8 bases separated the two germline ends. The CDR3 spans 14 residues. Germline loops: CDR1 MNHNS, CDR2 SASEGT. The CDR3 loop is CASSELRATGELFF. The CDR3 coding sequence is TGTGCCAGCAGTGAACTCAGGGCCACCGGGGAGCTGTTTTTT.

This chain connects TRBV6-6 to TRBJ1-6, with 7 bases that match TRBD1. CDR3 length equals 13 residues. CDR1 and CDR2 from the germline V gene are MNHNY and SVGAGI (reference sequence). After removal of 4 bases from V and 7 bases from J, the junction contained 1 base not matched to a gene. The CDR3 loop reads CASSLQGNSPLHF. The CDR3 region has the DNA TGTGCCAGCAGTTTACAGGGGAATTCACCCCTCCACTTT.

The rearrangement uses TRBV28 and TRBJ1-1; TRBD1 might be the D (5 bases). This CDR3 has 17 residues. Trimming pared 0 bases from V and 1 base from J, leaving 15 bases between. The germline gives CDR1 MDHEN, CDR2 SYDVKM. The CDR3 coding sequence is TGTGCCAGCAGTTTATGGGACACGCAGGTTCAGAACACTGAAGCTTTCTTT. It encodes CASSLWDTQVQNTEAFF.

The chain combines TRBV30 with TRBJ2-2, with a possible D match to TRBD2 (5 bases). Germline loops: CDR1 GTSNPN, CDR2 SVGIG (reference sequence). Trimming removed 0 bases at V and 6 bases at J, with 8 bases between. This CDR3 is 13 amino acids long. CDR3 region: CAWSVLGAGELFF. In nucleotides, the CDR3 is TGTGCCTGGAGTGTATTGGGAGCCGGGGAGCTGTTTTTT.

J is TRBJ2-7 and V is TRBV28, with no clear D. CDR3 length: 12 amino acids. The V gene lost 3 bases and the J gene lost 2 bases, with 5 bases spanning the gap. Germline CDR1 reads MDHEN; CDR2 reads SYDVKM. In DNA, the CDR3 is TGTGCCAGCAGTTTGAGTACCTACGAGCAGTACTTC. This gives the protein CASSLSTYEQYF.

The rearrangement joins TRBV4-1 to TRBJ1-4, with a tentative D call TRBD1 (5 bases). The V end was cut by 2 bases, the J end by 10 bases, with 14 bases between. CDR3 size: 14 residues. From germline, CDR1 is MGHRA and CDR2 YSYEKL. The CDR3 reads CASSQPTGGTKLFF. The CDR3 DNA is TGCGCCAGCAGCCAACCTACTGGGGGGACAAAACTGTTTTTT.

A few counts support this clone. The chain recombines TRBV28 with TRBJ1-1; no clear D gene. Germline CDR1 reads MDHEN; CDR2 reads SYDVKM. This CDR3 region has 8 residues. Trimming left V 11 bases short and J 11 bases short, with 9 bases between. CDR3 protein: CASGWAFF. The CDR3 nucleotides are TGTGCCTCCGGGTGGGCTTTCTTT. Combining the CDR3 with reference TRBV28 and TRBJ1-1 gives the whole variable domain DVKVTQSSRYLVKRTGEKVFLECVQDMDHENMFWYRQDPGLGLRLIYFSYDVKMKEKGDIPEGYSVSREKKERFSLILESASTNQTSMYLCASGWAFFGQGTRLTVV.

The chain links TRBV18 to TRBJ2-7; 15 bases fit TRBD2. CDR1 is KGHSH and CDR2 is LQKENI in the germline V gene. The CDR3 loop spans 17 amino acids. Trimming at V came to 3 bases and at J to 2 bases, leaving 5 bases not matched to a gene. The CDR3 sequence: CASSPGLAGGPTYEQYF. Here the CDR3 DNA reads TGTGCCAGCTCACCGGGACTAGCGGGAGGACCCACCTACGAGCAGTACTTC. Based on the CDR3 plus reference TRBV18 and TRBJ2-7, the full variable domain is NAGVMQNPRHLVRRRGQEARLRCSPMKGHSHVYWYRQLPEEGLKFMVYLQKENIIDESGMPKERFSAEFPKEGPSILRIQQVVRGDSAAYFCASSPGLAGGPTYEQYFGPGTRLTVT.

This chain connects TRBV27 to TRBJ1-3, with 9 nucleotides matching TRBD1. The CDR3 contains 16 residues. Germline CDR1 and CDR2: MNHEY and SMNVEV (reference sequence). Trimming removed 4 bases from V and 4 bases from J; junction bases left unmatched: 8. CDR3 in DNA: TGTGCCAGCAGTTGGACGGGACAGGGTGCCGGAAACACCATATATTTT. This codes for CASSWTGQGAGNTIYF.

This chain joins TRBV5-1 and TRBJ2-3; TRBD1 matches 9 bases. This CDR3 contains 14 residues. J was trimmed by 4 bases and V by 5 bases; bases with no gene match: 5. The V gene's germline CDR1 is SGHRS and CDR2 YFSETQ. CDR3 sequence (DNA): TGCGCCAGCAGTTATGGACAGGGGTCAGATACGCAGTATTTT. It translates to CASSYGQGSDTQYF.

This clone was seen just once. V usage is TRBV3-1 (or the pseudogene TRBV3-2) and J usage is TRBJ2-6; D is possibly TRBD2 (7 bases). The V and J ends lost 2 bases and 0 bases respectively, with 14 bases between them. The germline gives CDR1 LGHDT, CDR2 YNNKEL (reference sequence). The CDR3 length is 18 residues. The CDR3, as DNA: TGTGCCAGCAGCCAACGGGGGGCCTGGCTCTCTGGGGCCAACGTCCTGACTTTC. Translating gives CASSQRGAWLSGANVLTF.

The chain employs TRBV28 and TRBJ1-4; weak D call: TRBD1 (5 bases). The V and J ends lost 6 bases and 1 base respectively, with 6 bases between them. Germline lookup yields CDR1 MDHEN and CDR2 SYDVKM. The CDR3 is 13 residues long. The CDR3 sequence is CASRGGTNEKLFF. The DNA for the CDR3 is TGTGCCAGCAGGGGGGGAACTAATGAAAAACTGTTTTTT.

The chain joins TRBV18 to TRBJ2-1, with TRBD2 matching 12 bases. Germline V gene lookup returns CDR1 KGHSH and CDR2 LQKENI. The J segment lost 4 bases and the V segment lost 5 bases, leaving 3 bases of the junction unmatched. There are 15 residues in the CDR3. The DNA for the CDR3 is TGTGCCAGCTCAGAAGGACTAGCGGGATACAATGAGCAGTTCTTC. Its translation: CASSEGLAGYNEQFF.

This clone was counted between two and nine times. This chain joins TRBV30 and TRBJ1-6, with 11 positions matching TRBD1. This CDR3 has 15 amino acids. Germline V gives CDR1 GTSNPN, CDR2 SVGIG (reference sequence). The V segment lost 3 bases and the J segment 10 bases; nucleotides outside the gene matches: 8. The CDR3 protein is CAWSAGTGGRSPLHF. Written as DNA, the CDR3 is TGTGCCTGGAGCGCCGGGACAGGGGGAAGATCACCCCTCCACTTT.

The chain has TRBV16 and TRBJ1-3; unclear D gene. Trimming cost V 2 bases and J 0 bases, with 8 bases left between them. CDR1 KGHSY and CDR2 FQNENV come from the germline V gene. There are 15 residues in the CDR3. CDR3 protein: CASSQGHLSGNTIYF. CDR3 nucleotides: TGTGCCAGCAGCCAAGGGCATCTCTCTGGAAACACCATATATTTT. The variable domain in full, with the rest retrieved from reference TRBV16 and TRBJ1-3, is GEEVAQTPKHLVRGEGQKAKLYCAPIKGHSYVFWYQQVLKNEFKFLISFQNENVFDETGMPKERFSAKCLPNSPCSLEIQATKLEDSAVYFCASSQGHLSGNTIYFGEGSWLTVV.

The chain links TRBV27 to TRBJ2-1, with D maybe TRBD1 (5 bases). The CDR3 extends over 14 amino acids. The germline CDR1 and CDR2 sequences are MNHEY and SMNVEV (reference sequence). The ends were cut back, 6 bases at V and 7 bases at J, with 16 bases in the middle. DNA for the CDR3: TGTGCCAGCAGCCCCCAAGGGGTGATAAATGAGCAGTTCTTC. Translation: CASSPQGVINEQFF.

V usage is TRBV6-2 or TRBV6-3 and J usage is TRBJ1-1; 8 nucleotides line up with TRBD1. This CDR3 has 12 amino acids. The V gene end was trimmed by 6 bases and the J gene end by 12 bases; junction bases not matched to a gene: 9. Germline V gene data show CDR1 as MNHEY and CDR2 as SVGEGT. The CDR3 nucleotides read TGTGCCAGCAGCCGAGGACAGGGATATACTTTCTTT. This encodes CASSRGQGYTFF.